Following are 6 T cell receptor beta chains from one sample sequenced in a study of blood T cells in healthy people across ages. Primers used in a second PCR of about 7 to 11 cycles were a sample-barcoded 5' primer and a J-beta primer mix. Each CDR3 protein gets one entry after TCRdb re-called the 5' RACE reads with MiXCR. In the table there are approximately 830,000 distinct CDR3 sequences, approximately 67% of which are singletons. Input material: blood. The receptors were sampled from a man aged 25 to 40 in good health.

V usage is TRBV12-3 or TRBV12-4 and J usage is TRBJ2-1; D unresolved. V was trimmed by 3 bases and J by 8 bases, leaving 8 bases between them. The CDR3 sequence is 12 residues long. The CDR3 coding sequence is TGTGCCAGCAGTTTTGTGGTCGATGAGCAGTTCTTC. It translates to CASSFVVDEQFF.

The rearrangement links TRBV5-1 to TRBJ2-1, with TRBD1 matching over 12 bases. The germline gives CDR1 SGHRS, CDR2 YFSETQ. CDR3 length: 16 residues. With 5 bases clipped from V and 6 bases from J, the junction kept 9 bases outside the gene matches. CDR3 in amino acids: CASRYIGTGGPNEQFF. The CDR3 DNA is TGCGCCAGCAGATATATCGGGACAGGGGGCCCCAATGAGCAGTTCTTC.

This chain links TRBV7-2 with TRBJ2-5; 10 bases align to TRBD2. Germline V gives CDR1 SGHTA, CDR2 FQGNSA. The CDR3 consists of 17 residues. V gave up 5 bases and J gave up 0 bases; unmatched junction bases: 9. CDR3 sequence reads: CASSPELAGGYQETQYF. CDR3 DNA: TGTGCCAGCAGCCCCGAGTTAGCGGGGGGTTACCAAGAGACCCAGTACTTC.

The chain employs TRBV3-1 and TRBJ2-5; 8 bases agree with TRBD2. Losses at the gene ends were 0 bases for V and 4 bases for J; bases not matched to a gene: 7. Germline V gives CDR1 LGHDT, CDR2 YNNKEL (reference sequence). The CDR3 consists of 16 residues. The CDR3 bases are TGTGCCAGCAGCCAAGATCACCGGGGGGGCGGAGAGACCCAGTACTTC. It yields the protein CASSQDHRGGGETQYF.

This sequence joins TRBV28 and TRBJ2-5; D not resolved. The J call may be mistaken, given a closer DNA end match to TRBJ2-7. Germline-derived CDR1 and CDR2 are MDHEN and SYDVKM. This CDR3 has 14 amino acids. As DNA, the CDR3 is TGTGCCAGCAGCCCTAACGGACGGCCGTACGAGCAGTACTTC. It specifies CASSPNGRPYEQYF.

This chain connects TRBV27 to TRBJ2-7, with unresolved D. The germline V gene has CDR1 MNHEY and CDR2 SMNVEV (reference sequence). V lost 5 bases and J 2 bases, leaving 10 bases between the germline ends. The CDR3 is made up of 13 amino acids. CDR3 bases: TGTGCCAGCAGTCCTAACCATCCCTACGAGCAGTACTTC. Encoded protein: CASSPNHPYEQYF.